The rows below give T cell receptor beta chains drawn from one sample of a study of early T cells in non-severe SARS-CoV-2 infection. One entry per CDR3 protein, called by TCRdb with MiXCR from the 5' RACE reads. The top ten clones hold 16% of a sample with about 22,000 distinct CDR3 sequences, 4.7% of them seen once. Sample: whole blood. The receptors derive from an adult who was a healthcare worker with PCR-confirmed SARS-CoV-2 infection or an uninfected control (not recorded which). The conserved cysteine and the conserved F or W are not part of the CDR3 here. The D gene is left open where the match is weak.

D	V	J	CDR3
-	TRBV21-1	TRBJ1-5	ASSKKQGHQPQH
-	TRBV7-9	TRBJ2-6	ASSQGGPGANVLT
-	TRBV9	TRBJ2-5	ASSAGQVETQY
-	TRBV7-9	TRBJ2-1	ASSSTRSEQF
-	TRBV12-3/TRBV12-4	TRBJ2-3	ASSWGLGTDTQY
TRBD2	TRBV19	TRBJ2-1	ASSIQSGLGNNEQF
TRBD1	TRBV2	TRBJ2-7	ASRSGRTGRYEQY
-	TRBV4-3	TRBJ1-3	ASSQDRGPSGNTIY
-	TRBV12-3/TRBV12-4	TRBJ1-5	ASRVGGGINQPQH
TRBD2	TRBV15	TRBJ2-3	ATNPGGSSTDTQY
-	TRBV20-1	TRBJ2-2	SATGTLTGELF
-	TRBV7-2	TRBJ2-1	ASSPQGDEQF
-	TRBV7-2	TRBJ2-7	ASSLTANSYEQY
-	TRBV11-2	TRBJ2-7	ASSLTRSYEQY
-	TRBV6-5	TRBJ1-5	ASSFSGQPQH
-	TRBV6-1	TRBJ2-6	ASTDRTGANVLT
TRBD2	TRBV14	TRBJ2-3	ASSPRVAGITDTQY
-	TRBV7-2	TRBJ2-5	ASSLTQILAADQETQY
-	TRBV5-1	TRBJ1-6	ASSLPNSPLH
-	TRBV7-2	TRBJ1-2	VSAPTNYGYT
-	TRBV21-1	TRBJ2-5	ASSKRSETQY
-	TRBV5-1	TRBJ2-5	ASRGRHGETQY
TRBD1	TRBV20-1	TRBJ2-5	SATLTGARGTQY
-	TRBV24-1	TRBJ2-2	ATSDLRGLDTGELF
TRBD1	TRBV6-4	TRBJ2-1	ASSLQGTGSNEQF
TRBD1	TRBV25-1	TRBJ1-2	ASSGRQGAYGYT
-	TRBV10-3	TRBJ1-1	AISESGGRTEAF
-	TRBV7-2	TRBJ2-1	ASSLDRGKVENEQF
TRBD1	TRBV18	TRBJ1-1	ASSQGTGTEAF
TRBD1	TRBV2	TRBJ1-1	ASAQRQGRTEAF
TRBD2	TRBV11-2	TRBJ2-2	ASSLSLAGDGELF
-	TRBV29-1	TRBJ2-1	SVFAGAPYNEQF
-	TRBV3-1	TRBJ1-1	ASSQGGVIMNTEAF
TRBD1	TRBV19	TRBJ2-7	ASSISRTGPYEQY
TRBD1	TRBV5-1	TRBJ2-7	TSSLAGTDYEQY
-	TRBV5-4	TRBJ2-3	ASSLDGLFTDTQY
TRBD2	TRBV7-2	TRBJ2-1	ASSLVALAGVGNEQF
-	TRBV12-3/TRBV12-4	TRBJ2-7	ASSLGNRRRAYEQY
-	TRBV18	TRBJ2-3	ASSPPSGGTDTQY
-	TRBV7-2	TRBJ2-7	ASSSSNLRSGEQY
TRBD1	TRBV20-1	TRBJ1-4	SAPLTGAKLF
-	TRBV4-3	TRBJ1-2	ASSQDRGHSYGYT
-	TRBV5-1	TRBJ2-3	ASSLLRTGESTDTQY
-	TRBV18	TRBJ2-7	ASSPQRQGREQY
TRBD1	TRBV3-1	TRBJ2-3	ASSIGQGSDTQY
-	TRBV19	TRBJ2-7	ASSIDIRSYEQY
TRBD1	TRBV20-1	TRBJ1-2	SARSLGGQNYGYT
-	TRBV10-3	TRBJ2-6	AISGSETQNVLT
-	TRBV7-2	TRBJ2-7	ASSLGRSYEQY
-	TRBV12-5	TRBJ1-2	ASGLLHYGYT
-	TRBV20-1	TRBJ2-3	SANKGLADTQY
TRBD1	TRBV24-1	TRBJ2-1	ATSEYQTGGSYNEQF
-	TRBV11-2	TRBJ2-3	ASSFVGSPTDTQY
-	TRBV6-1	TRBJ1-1	ATKFMGDTEAF
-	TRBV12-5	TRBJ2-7	ASSRSPIYEQY
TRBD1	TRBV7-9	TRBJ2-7	ASSLGGQRYEQY
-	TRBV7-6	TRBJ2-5	ASSRGHQETQY
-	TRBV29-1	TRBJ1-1	SVVVSSIEAF
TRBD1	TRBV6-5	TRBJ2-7	ASSRTGVESKYEQY
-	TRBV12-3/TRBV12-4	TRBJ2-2	ASLWQPGTGELF